There are many counts of the clone carrying this T cell receptor beta chain. Its specificity is unknown. This sample was taken from a study of early T cells in non-severe SARS-CoV-2 infection. For the study at large: Sequencing used unsorted whole-blood bulk RNA, so chains lack pairing. Findings and caveats of the study: CD4 and private specificities were missed by VDJdb matching, which favored anti-spike CD8 responses.

TCRdb itself ran the 5' RACE reads through MiXCR, one entry per CDR3 protein. Here the sample spans some 36,000 distinct CDR3 sequences, approximately 6% being singletons. The V and J ends lost 1 base and 4 bases, in that order; junction bases with no gene match: 1. Germline CDR1 reads SGHNT; CDR2 reads YENEEA. The CDR3 consists of 14 residues. V is TRBV11-3 and J is TRBJ2-1, with 7 nucleotides matching TRBD1. The clonotype comes from an adult who was a healthcare worker with PCR-confirmed SARS-CoV-2 infection or an uninfected control (not recorded which). Specimen: whole blood. The CDR3 bases are TGTGCCAGCAGCTTAGCGGACAGGTACAATGAGCAGTTCTTC. It is translated as CASSLADRYNEQFF.